This T cell receptor beta chain was retrieved from a study of Ad26.COV2.S vaccination and SARS-CoV-2 variants. Study observations and caveats: It was vaccine recipients, not placebo recipients, who had the higher spike-specific TCR breadth. Non-spike TCR breadth did not differ much between vaccine and placebo recipients. Total T cell responses, in the TCR breadth and depth analyses, may have been underestimated. Reportedly, spike-specific CD8+ and CD4+ T cell responses achieved substantial breadth once vaccination had taken place.

J lost 6 bases, V lost 5 bases, and 10 bases had no gene match. The CDR3 runs to 15 residues. Germline loops: CDR1 MDHEN, CDR2 SYDVKM. Generated by immunoSEQ multiplex PCR, the TCRdb table keeps only in-frame clones and is missing some. The sample lists 75,000 to 100,000 clones, approximately 82% occurring once. In regard to this clone: The antigen remains undetermined.

This TCR came from a human donor who had recovered from COVID-19. Sequences were derived from peripheral blood, sampled after recovery from COVID-19. The chain carries TRBV28 and TRBJ1-5, with 7 bases that match TRBD1. The CDR3 region is CASSPPGGSGQPQHF. CDR3 DNA: TGTGCCAGCAGTCCGCCAGGGGGTTCAGGTCAGCCCCAGCATTTT.